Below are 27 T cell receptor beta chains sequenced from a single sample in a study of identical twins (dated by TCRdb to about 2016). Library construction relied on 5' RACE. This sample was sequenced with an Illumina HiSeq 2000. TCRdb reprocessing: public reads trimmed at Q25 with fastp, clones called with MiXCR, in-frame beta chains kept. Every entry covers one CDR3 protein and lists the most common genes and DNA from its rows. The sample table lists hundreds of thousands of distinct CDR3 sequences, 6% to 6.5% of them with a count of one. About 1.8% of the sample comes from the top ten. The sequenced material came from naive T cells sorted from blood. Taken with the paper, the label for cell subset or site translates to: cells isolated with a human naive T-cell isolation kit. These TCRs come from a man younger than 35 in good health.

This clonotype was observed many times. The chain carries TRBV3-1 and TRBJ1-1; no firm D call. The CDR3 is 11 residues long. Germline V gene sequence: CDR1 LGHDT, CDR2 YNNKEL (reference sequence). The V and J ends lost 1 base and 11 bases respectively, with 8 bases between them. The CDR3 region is CASSQGIQAFF. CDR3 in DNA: TGTGCCAGCAGCCAAGGGATCCAGGCTTTCTTT.

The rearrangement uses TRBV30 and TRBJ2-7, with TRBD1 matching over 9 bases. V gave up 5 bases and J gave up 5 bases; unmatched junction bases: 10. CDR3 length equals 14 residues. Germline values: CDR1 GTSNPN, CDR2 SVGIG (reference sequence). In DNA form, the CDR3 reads TGTGCCTGGTGCTCCGGGACAGGGTCCCACGAGCAGTACTTC. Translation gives CAWCSGTGSHEQYF. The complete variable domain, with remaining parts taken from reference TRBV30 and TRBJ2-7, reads SQTIHQWPATLVQPVGSPLSLECTVEGTSNPNLYWYRQAAGRGLQLLFYSVGIGQISSEVPQNLSASRPQDRQFILSSKKLLLSDSGFYLCAWCSGTGSHEQYFGPGTRLTVT.

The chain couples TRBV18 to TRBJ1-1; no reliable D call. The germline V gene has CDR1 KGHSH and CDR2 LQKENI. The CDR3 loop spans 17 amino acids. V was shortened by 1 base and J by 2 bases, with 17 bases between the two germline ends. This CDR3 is CASSPQMLARTNTEAFF. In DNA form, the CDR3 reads TGTGCCAGCTCACCACAGATGCTGGCCCGTACCAACACTGAAGCTTTCTTT.

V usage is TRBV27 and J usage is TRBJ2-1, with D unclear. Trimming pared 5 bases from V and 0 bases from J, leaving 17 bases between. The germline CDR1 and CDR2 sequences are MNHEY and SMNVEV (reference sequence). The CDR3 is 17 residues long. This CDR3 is CASSTVRDQSSYNEQFF. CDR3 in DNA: TGTGCCAGCAGTACGGTTCGCGACCAGAGCTCCTACAATGAGCAGTTCTTC.

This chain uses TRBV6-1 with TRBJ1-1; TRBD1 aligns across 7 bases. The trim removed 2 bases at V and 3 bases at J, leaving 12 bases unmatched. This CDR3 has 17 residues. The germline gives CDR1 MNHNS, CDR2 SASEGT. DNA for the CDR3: TGTGCCAGCAGTGAATCTTGGGTAGGGGGCGCCGACACTGAAGCTTTCTTT. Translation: CASSESWVGGADTEAFF.

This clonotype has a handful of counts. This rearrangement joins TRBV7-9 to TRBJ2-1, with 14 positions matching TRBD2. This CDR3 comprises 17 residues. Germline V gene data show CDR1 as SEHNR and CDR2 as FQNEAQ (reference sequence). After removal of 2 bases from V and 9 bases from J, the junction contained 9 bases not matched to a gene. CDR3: CASSLWGLAGDPGEQFF. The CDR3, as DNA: TGTGCCAGCAGCTTATGGGGACTAGCGGGGGACCCCGGTGAGCAGTTCTTC.

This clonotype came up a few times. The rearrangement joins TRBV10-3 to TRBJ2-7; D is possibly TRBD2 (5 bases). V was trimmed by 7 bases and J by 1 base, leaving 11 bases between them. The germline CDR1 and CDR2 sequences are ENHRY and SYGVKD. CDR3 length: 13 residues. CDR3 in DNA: TGTGCCATCATGGACTCTCATTCCTACGAGCAGTACTTC. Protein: CAIMDSHSYEQYF.

The CDR3 reads CASSLWSSGSFGTQYF. The CDR3 DNA reads as TGTGCCAGCAGTTTATGGTCTAGCGGGAGTTTCGGGACCCAGTACTTC. The V and J genes are TRBV28 and TRBJ2-5; 10 bases agree with TRBD2. The CDR3 sequence is 16 residues long. Germline assignment: CDR1 MDHEN and CDR2 SYDVKM. V lost 0 bases, J lost 7 bases, and 8 bases stayed unmatched.

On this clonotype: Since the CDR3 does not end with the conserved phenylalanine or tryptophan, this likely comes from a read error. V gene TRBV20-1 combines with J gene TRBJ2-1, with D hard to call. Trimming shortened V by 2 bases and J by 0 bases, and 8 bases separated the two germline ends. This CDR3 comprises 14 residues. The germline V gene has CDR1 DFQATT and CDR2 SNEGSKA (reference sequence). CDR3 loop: CSARRQSSYNEQFC. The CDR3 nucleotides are TGCAGTGCTAGAAGGCAGAGCTCCTACAATGAGCAGTTCTGC.

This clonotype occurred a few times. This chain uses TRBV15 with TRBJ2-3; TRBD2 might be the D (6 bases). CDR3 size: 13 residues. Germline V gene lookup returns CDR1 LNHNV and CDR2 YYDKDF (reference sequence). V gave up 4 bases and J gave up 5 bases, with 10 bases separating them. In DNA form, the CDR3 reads TGTGCCACCAGCATAGCGGTGGAAGATACGCAGTATTTT. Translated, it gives CATSIAVEDTQYF.

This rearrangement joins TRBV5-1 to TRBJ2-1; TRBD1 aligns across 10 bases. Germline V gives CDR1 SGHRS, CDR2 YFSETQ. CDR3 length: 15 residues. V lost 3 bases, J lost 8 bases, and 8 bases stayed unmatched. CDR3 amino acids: CASSSRDRGFHEQFF. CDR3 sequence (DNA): TGCGCCAGCAGCTCCCGGGACAGGGGTTTCCATGAGCAGTTCTTC.

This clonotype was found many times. The CDR3, as DNA: TGCAGTGCTGGAGCACAGGGGTACTATGGCTACACCTTC. Its protein product is CSAGAQGYYGYTF. The rearrangement links TRBV20-1 to TRBJ1-2; 7 bases agree with TRBD1. Trimming cost V 5 bases and J 3 bases; bases outside gene matches: 6. Looked up from germline, CDR1 is DFQATT and CDR2 is SNEGSKA (reference sequence). The CDR3 extends over 13 amino acids.

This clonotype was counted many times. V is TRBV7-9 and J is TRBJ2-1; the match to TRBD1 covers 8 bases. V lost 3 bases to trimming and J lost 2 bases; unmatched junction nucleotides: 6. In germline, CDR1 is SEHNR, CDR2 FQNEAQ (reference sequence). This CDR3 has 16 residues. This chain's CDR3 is CASSLVGQGTYNEQFF. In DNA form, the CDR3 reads TGTGCCAGCAGCTTGGTAGGACAGGGAACCTACAATGAGCAGTTCTTC.

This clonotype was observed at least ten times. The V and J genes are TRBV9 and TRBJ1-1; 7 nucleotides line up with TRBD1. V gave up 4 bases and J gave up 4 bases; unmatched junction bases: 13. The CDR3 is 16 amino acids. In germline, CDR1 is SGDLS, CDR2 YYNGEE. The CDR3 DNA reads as TGTGCCAGCAGCTCCCGGGACAGAATTAGGGGCACTGAAGCTTTCTTT. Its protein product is CASSSRDRIRGTEAFF.

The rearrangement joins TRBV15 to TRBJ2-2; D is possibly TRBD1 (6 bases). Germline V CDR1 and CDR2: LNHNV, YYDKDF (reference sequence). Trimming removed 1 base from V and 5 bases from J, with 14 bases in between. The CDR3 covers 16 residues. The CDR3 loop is CATSRVWSGATGELFF. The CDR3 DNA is TGTGCCACCAGCAGAGTTTGGTCAGGGGCAACCGGGGAGCTGTTTTTT.

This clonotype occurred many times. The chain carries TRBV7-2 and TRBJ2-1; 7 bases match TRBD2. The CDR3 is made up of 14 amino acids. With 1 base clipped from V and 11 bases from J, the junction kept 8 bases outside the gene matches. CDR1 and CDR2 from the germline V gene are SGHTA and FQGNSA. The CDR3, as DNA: TGTGCCAGCAGCTTAGAAGCGGCTAGCGGTAAGCAGTTCTTC. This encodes CASSLEAASGKQFF.

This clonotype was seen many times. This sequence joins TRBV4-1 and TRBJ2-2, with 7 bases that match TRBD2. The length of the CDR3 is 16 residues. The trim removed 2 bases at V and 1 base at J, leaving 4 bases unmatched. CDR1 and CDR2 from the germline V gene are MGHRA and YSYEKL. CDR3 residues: CASSQFPSGNTGELFF. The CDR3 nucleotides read TGCGCCAGCAGCCAATTTCCTAGCGGGAACACCGGGGAGCTGTTTTTT.

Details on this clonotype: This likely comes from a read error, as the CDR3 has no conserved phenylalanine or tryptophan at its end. The CDR3 here is CASSRAGPYEQYD. As DNA, the CDR3 is TGTGCCAGCAGTCGAGCGGGACCCTACGAGCAGTACGAC. This chain connects TRBV12-3 or TRBV12-4 to TRBJ2-7; 7 bases fit TRBD2. V trimming: 5 bases; J trimming: 2 bases; junction bases outside the gene matches: 3. CDR3 length: 13 residues.

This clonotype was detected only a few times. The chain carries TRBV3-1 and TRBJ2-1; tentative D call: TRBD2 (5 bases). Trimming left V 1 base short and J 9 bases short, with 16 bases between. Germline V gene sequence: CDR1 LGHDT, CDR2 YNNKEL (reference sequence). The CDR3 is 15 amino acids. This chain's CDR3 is CASSQVRTPSAEQFF. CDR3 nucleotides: TGTGCCAGCAGCCAAGTTAGGACTCCCTCCGCTGAGCAGTTCTTC.

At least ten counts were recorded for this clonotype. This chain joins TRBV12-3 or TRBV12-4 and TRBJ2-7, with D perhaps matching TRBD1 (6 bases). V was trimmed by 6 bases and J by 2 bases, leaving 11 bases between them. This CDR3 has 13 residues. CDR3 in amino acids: CASRKGQTYEQYF. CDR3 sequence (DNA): TGTGCCAGCAGAAAAGGACAGACCTACGAGCAGTACTTC.

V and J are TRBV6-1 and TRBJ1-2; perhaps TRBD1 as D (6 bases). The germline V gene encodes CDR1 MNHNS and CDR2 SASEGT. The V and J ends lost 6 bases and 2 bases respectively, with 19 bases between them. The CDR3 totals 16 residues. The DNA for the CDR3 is TGTGCCAGCAGCCCGTCCCCAGGACAGAGCAACTATGGCTACACCTTC. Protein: CASSPSPGQSNYGYTF.

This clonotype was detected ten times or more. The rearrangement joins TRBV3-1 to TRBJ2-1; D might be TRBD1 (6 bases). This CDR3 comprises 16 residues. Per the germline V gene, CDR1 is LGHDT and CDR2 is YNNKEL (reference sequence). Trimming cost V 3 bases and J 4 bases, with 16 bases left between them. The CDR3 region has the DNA TGTGCCAGCAGCCACGCACCCAGGCAGGGGTACAATGAGCAGTTCTTC. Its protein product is CASSHAPRQGYNEQFF.

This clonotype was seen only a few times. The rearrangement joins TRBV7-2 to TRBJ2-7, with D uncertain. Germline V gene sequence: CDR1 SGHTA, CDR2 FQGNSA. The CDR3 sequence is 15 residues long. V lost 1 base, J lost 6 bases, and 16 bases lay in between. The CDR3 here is CASSLVGPDGFEQYF. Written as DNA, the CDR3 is TGTGCCAGCAGCTTAGTGGGTCCCGACGGGTTCGAGCAGTACTTC.

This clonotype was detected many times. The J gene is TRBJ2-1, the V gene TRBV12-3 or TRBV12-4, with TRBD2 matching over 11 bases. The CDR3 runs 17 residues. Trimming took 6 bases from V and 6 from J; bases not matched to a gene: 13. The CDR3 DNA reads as TGTGCCAGCAGCCCCATGGGGCTAGCGGGAGGCCTCAATGAGCAGTTCTTC. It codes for CASSPMGLAGGLNEQFF.

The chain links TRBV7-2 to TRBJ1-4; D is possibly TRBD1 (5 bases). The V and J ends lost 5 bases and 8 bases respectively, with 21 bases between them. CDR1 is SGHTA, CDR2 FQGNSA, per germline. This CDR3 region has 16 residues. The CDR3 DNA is TGTGCCAGCAGCGGCCGTACTTCCGGGACCAGGGAAAAACTGTTTTTT. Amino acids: CASSGRTSGTREKLFF.

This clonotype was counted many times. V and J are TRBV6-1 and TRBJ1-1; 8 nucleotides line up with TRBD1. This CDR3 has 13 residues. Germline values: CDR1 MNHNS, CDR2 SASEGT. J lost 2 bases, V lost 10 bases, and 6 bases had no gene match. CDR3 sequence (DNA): TGTGCCATCGCCGACAGGGGCAACACTGAAGCTTTCTTT. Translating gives CAIADRGNTEAFF.

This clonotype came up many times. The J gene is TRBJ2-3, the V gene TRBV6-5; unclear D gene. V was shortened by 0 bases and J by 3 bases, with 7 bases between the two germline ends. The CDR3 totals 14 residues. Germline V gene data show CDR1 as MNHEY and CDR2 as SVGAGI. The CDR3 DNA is TGTGCCAGCAGTTACTCGACCGGGACAGATACGCAGTATTTT. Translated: CASSYSTGTDTQYF.